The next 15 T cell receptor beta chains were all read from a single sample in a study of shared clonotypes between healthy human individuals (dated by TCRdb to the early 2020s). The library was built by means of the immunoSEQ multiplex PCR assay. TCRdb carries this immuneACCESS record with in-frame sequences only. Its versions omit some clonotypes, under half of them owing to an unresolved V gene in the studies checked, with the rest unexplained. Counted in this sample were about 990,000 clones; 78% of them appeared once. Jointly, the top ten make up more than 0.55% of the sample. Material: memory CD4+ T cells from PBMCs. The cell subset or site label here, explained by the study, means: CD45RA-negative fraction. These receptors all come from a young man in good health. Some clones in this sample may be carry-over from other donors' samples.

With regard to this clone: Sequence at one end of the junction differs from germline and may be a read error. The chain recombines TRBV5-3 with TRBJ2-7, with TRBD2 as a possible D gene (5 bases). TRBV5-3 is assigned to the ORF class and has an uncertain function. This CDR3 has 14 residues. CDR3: CASSLANGAYEQYF. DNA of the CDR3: TGTGCCAGCAGCTTGGCCAACGGGGCCTACGAGCAGTACTTC.

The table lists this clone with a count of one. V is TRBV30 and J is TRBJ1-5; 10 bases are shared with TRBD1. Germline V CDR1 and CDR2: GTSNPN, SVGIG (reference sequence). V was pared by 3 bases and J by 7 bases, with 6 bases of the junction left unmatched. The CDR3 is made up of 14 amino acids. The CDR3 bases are TGTGCCTGGAGAGGGACAGGGGCCGGGCAGCCCCAGCATTTT. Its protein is CAWRGTGAGQPQHF.

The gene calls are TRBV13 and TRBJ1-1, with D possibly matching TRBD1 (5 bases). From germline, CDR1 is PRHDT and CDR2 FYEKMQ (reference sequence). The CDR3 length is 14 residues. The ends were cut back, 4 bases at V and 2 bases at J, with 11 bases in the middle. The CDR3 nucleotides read TGTGCCAGCAGCTCGCAGGGATTTAACACTGAAGCTTTCTTT. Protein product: CASSSQGFNTEAFF.

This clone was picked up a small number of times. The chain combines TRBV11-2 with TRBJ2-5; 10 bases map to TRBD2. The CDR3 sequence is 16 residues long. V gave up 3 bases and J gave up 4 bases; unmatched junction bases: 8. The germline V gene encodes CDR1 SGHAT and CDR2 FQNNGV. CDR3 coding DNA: TGTGCCAGCAGCTTCTCAGCGGGAGGGCCCTTAGAGACCCAGTACTTC. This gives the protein CASSFSAGGPLETQYF. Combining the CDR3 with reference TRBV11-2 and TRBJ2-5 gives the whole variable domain EAGVAQSPRYKIIEKRQSVAFWCNPISGHATLYWYQQILGQGPKLLIQFQNNGVVDDSQLPKDRFSAERLKGVDSTLKIQPAKLEDSAVYLCASSFSAGGPLETQYFGPGTRLLVL.

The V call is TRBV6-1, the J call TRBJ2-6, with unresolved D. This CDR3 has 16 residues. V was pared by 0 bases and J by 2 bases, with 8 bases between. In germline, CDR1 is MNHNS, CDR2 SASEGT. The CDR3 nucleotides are TGTGCCAGCAGTGAAGCGCGGCAGACTGGGGCCAACGTCCTGACTTTC. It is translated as CASSEARQTGANVLTF.

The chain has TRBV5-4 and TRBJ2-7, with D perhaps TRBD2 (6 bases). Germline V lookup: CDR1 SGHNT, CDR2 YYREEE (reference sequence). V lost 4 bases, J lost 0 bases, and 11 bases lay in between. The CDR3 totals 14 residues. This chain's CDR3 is CASSRFGSSYEQYF. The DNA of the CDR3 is TGTGCCAGCAGCCGTTTCGGGAGCTCCTACGAGCAGTACTTC.

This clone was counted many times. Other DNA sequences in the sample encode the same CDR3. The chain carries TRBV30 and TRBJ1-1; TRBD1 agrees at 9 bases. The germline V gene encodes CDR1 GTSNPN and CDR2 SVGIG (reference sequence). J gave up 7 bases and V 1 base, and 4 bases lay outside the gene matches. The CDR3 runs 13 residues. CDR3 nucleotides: TGTGCCTGGAGTGCGGGACAGGGAAGTGAAGCTTTCTTT. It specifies CAWSAGQGSEAFF. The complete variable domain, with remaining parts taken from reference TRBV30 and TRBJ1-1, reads SQTIHQWPATLVQPVGSPLSLECTVEGTSNPNLYWYRQAAGRGLQLLFYSVGIGQISSEVPQNLSASRPQDRQFILSSKKLLLSDSGFYLCAWSAGQGSEAFFGQGTRLTVV.

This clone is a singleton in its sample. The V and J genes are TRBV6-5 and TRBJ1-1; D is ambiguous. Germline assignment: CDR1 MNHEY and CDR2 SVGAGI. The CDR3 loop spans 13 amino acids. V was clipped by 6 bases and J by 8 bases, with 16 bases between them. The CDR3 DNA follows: TGTGCCAGCAGCCCCGGCGGTCAGCTAGAAGCTTTCTTT. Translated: CASSPGGQLEAFF.

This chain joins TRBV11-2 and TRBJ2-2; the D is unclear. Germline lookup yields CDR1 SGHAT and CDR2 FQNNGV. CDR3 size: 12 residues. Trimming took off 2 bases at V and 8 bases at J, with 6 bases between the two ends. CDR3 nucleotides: TGTGCCAGCAGCTTAACCGCGGGGGAGCTGTTTTTT. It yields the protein CASSLTAGELFF. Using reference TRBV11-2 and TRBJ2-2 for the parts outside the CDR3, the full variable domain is EAGVAQSPRYKIIEKRQSVAFWCNPISGHATLYWYQQILGQGPKLLIQFQNNGVVDDSQLPKDRFSAERLKGVDSTLKIQPAKLEDSAVYLCASSLTAGELFFGEGSRLTVL.

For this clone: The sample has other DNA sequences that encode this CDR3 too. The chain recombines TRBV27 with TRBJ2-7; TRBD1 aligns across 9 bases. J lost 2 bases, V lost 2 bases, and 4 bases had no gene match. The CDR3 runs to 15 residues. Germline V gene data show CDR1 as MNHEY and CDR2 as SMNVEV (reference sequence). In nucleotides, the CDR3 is TGTGCCAGCAGTTTACGTGACAGGGGGACCTACGAGCAGTACTTC. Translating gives CASSLRDRGTYEQYF.

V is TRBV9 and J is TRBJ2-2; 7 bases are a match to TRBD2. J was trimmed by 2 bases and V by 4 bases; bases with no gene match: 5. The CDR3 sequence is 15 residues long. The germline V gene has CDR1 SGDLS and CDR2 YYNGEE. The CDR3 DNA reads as TGTGCCAGCAGCCCGGGACTAACTAACACCGGGGAGCTGTTTTTT. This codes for CASSPGLTNTGELFF.

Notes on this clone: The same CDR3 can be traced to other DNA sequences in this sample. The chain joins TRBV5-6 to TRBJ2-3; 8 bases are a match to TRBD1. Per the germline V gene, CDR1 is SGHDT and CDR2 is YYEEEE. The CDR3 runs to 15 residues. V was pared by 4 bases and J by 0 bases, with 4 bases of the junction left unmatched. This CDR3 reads CASSPGTGSTDTQYF. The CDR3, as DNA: TGTGCCAGCAGCCCCGGGACAGGAAGCACAGATACGCAGTATTTT.

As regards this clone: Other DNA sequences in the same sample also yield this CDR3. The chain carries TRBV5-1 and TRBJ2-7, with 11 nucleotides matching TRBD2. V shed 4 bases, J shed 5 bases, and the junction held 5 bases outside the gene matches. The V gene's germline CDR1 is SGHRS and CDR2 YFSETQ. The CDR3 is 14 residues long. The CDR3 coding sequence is TGCGCCAGCAGCCCCGGACTAGCGGGCGACGAGCAGTACTTC. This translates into CASSPGLAGDEQYF.

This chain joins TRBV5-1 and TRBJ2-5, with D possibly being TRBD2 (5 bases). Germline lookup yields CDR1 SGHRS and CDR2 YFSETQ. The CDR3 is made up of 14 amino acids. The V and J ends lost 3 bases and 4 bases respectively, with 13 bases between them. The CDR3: CASSYLPGTETQYF. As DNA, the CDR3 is TGCGCCAGCAGCTACCTTCCGGGAACAGAGACCCAGTACTTC.

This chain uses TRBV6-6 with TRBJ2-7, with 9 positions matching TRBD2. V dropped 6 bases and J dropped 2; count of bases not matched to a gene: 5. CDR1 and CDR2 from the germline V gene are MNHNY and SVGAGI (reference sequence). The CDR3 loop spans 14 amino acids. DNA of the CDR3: TGTGCCAGCAGCTTAGCGGGAGTCCCCTACGAGCAGTACTTC. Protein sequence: CASSLAGVPYEQYF.